These 22 T cell receptor beta chains were sequenced from one sample in a study of T cells in Graves' hyperthyroidism and ophthalmopathy. RNA transcripts were the template for amplifying TCR beta CDR3 regions. The HTBI set primed first-round TCR CDR3 RT-PCR. Each CDR3 protein gets one entry after TCRdb re-called the multiplex PCR reads with MiXCR. The table has hundreds of thousands of distinct CDR3 sequences, roughly 15% seen once; the top ten hold around 12%. Sequenced: blood. The receptor set was obtained from a woman in her forties or fifties with Graves' ophthalmopathy.

This clonotype has a handful of counts. Since a much larger clone is just one base distant, this may be a read error. The rearrangement uses TRBV7-2 and TRBJ2-3; D is perhaps TRBD2 (5 bases). With 8 bases removed from V and 1 base from J, the gap between germline ends came to 16 bases. The V gene's germline CDR1 is SGHTA and CDR2 FQGNSA. The CDR3 has 15 amino acids. The CDR3 sequence is CASGPRGLRTDTQYF. The CDR3 region has the DNA TGTGCCAGCGGCCCCAGAGGACTTCGCACAGATACGCAGTATTTT. Looking up the rest from reference TRBV7-2 and TRBJ2-3 gives the full variable domain: GAGVSQSPSNKVTEKGKDVELRCDPISGHTALYWYRQSLGQGLEFLIYFQGNSAPDKSGLPSDRFSAERTGGSVSTLTIQRTQQEDSAVYLCASGPRGLRTDTQYFGPGTRLTVL.

The table lists this clonotype with many counts. This chain links TRBV3-1 with TRBJ1-1; possibly TRBD1 for D (6 bases). The CDR3 spans 15 residues. Germline CDR1 LGHDT, CDR2 YNNKEL (reference sequence). Deletions cut 1 base from V and 0 bases from J, with 9 bases between. CDR3 protein: CASSQGGALNTEAFF. The CDR3 DNA follows: TGTGCCAGCAGCCAAGGGGGGGCCCTGAACACTGAAGCTTTCTTT.

There are a few counts of this clonotype. This CDR3 is CASSPSRTGDVFSNQPQHF. The CDR3 region has the DNA TGTGCCAGCTCACCAAGCAGGACAGGGGATGTTTTTAGCAATCAGCCCCAGCATTTT. The chain combines TRBV18 with TRBJ1-5; 9 nucleotides line up with TRBD1. The CDR3 length is 19 residues. The junction had 11 bases not matched to a gene; V was cut back by 2 bases and J by 0 bases. Germline CDR1 is KGHSH and CDR2 is LQKENI. Full variable domain (missing parts from reference TRBV18 and TRBJ1-5): NAGVMQNPRHLVRRRGQEARLRCSPMKGHSHVYWYRQLPEEGLKFMVYLQKENIIDESGMPKERFSAEFPKEGPSILRIQQVVRGDSAAYFCASSPSRTGDVFSNQPQHFGDGTRLSIL.

This clonotype was observed many times. The rearrangement uses TRBV28 and TRBJ1-4; 7 positions match TRBD1. After removal of 2 bases from V and 5 bases from J, the junction contained 5 bases not matched to a gene. The V gene's germline CDR1 is MDHEN and CDR2 SYDVKM. The CDR3 is 15 amino acids. The CDR3 sequence: CASSLPGTANEKLFF. The CDR3 DNA reads TGTGCCAGCAGTTTACCTGGGACAGCAAATGAAAAACTGTTTTTT.

In its sample, this clonotype was seen many times. This chain links TRBV20-1 with TRBJ1-5; no clear D. The V end was cut by 3 bases, the J end by 0 bases, with 15 bases between. Per germline, CDR1 DFQATT and CDR2 SNEGSKA (reference sequence). The CDR3 totals 16 residues. In DNA, the CDR3 is TGCAGTGCTAGGGTAGGAGGCCCGGGTAGCAATCAGCCCCAGCATTTT. It translates to CSARVGGPGSNQPQHF.

This clonotype has a count of ten or more. The chain combines TRBV7-2 with TRBJ2-1; D is ambiguous. With 5 bases removed from V and 4 bases from J, the gap between germline ends came to 9 bases. Germline V gene lookup returns CDR1 SGHTA and CDR2 FQGNSA. The CDR3 is 13 residues long. As DNA, the CDR3 is TGTGCCAGCAGCACCAGAATGTACAATGAGCAGTTCTTC. Translation gives CASSTRMYNEQFF.

This clonotype appeared a few times. The chain links TRBV29-1 to TRBJ2-1; D may be TRBD2 (6 bases). The V gene's germline CDR1 is SQVTM and CDR2 ANQGSEA. There are 13 residues in the CDR3. The ends were cut back, 2 bases at V and 6 bases at J, with 11 bases in the middle. The CDR3, as DNA: TGCAGCGTTGAATGGGACTCAACCAATGAGCAGTTCTTC. It is translated as CSVEWDSTNEQFF.

This clonotype was found many times. The chain carries TRBV27 and TRBJ2-7, with D perhaps matching TRBD1 or TRBD2 (5 bases each). Trimming took 5 bases from V and 4 from J, leaving 12 bases between them. Germline V lookup: CDR1 MNHEY, CDR2 SMNVEV (reference sequence). The CDR3 loop spans 13 amino acids. CDR3 sequence: CASSRDGWYEQYF. In nucleotides, the CDR3 is TGTGCCAGCAGTCGGGACGGCTGGTACGAGCAGTACTTC.

At least ten counts were recorded for this clonotype. CDR3 DNA: TGTGCCAGCAGTTTTGGGCTAGGCGGGCCAGAGAATCAGCCCCAGCATTTT. This codes for CASSFGLGGPENQPQHF. J is TRBJ1-5 and V is TRBV12-3 or TRBV12-4; D unresolved. V lost 3 bases, J lost 4 bases, and 19 bases lay in between. The length of the CDR3 is 17 residues.

This clonotype appeared once. The chain has TRBV5-4 and TRBJ2-2, with TRBD1 matching over 9 bases. This CDR3 is built from 16 residues. Per germline, CDR1 SGHNT and CDR2 YYREEE (reference sequence). V lost 7 bases to trimming and J lost 1 base; unmatched junction nucleotides: 8. The CDR3 nucleotides read TGTGCCAGCGGGCTACTGGGACAGGGGAACACCGGGGAGCTGTTTTTT. Translation: CASGLLGQGNTGELFF.

This clonotype was detected many times. V is TRBV2 and J is TRBJ2-1, with 8 bases aligning to TRBD1. There are 14 residues in the CDR3. Germline trimming cut 1 base from V and 10 bases from J; bases unmatched to any gene: 6. Germline CDR1 is SNHLY and CDR2 is FYNNEI. The CDR3 region is CASSEGRGRWEQFF. The CDR3 region has the DNA TGTGCCAGCAGTGAAGGCAGGGGGCGATGGGAGCAGTTCTTC.

In regard to this clonotype: The junction departs from the called germline gene at one end, perhaps through a read error. The rearrangement joins TRBV7-8 to TRBJ1-1; D gene unclear. From germline, CDR1 is SGHVS and CDR2 FQNEAQ. The CDR3 has 15 residues. CDR3 sequence reads: CASSLYRLTNTEAFF. CDR3 bases: TGTGCCAGCAGCTTATACCGGCTTACGAACACTGAGGCTTTCTTT.

The chain joins TRBV6-2 or TRBV6-3 to TRBJ2-7, with TRBD1 matching 9 bases. V lost 6 bases and J lost 3; bases outside the gene matches: 6. The germline CDR1 and CDR2 sequences are MNHEY and SVGEGT. The CDR3 contains 14 residues. The CDR3 region is CASRPGQGVYEQYF. The CDR3 DNA sequence: TGTGCCAGCAGGCCGGGACAGGGTGTCTACGAGCAGTACTTC.

Remarks on this clonotype: An end of the junction differs from the germline gene, which may be a read error. The chain combines TRBV28 with TRBJ2-7; 7 bases align to TRBD1. The CDR3 covers 14 residues. Germline values: CDR1 MDHEN, CDR2 SYDVKM. CDR3 DNA: TGTACCAGCAGGAGACAGGGATCGAACTACGAGCAGTACTTC. Encoded protein: CTSRRQGSNYEQYF.

In this sample, this clonotype turned up many times. V gene TRBV7-9 combines with J gene TRBJ2-2, with 7 bases fitting TRBD1. V lost 7 bases and J lost 5; bases outside the gene matches: 1. Germline values: CDR1 SEHNR, CDR2 FQNEAQ (reference sequence). CDR3 length: 12 residues. For the CDR3, the DNA is TGTGCCAGCACCAGGGGGACCGGGGAGCTGTTTTTT. Amino acids: CASTRGTGELFF.

This clonotype was counted between two and nine times. This may be a read error, as it is one base from a much larger clone. This CDR3 is missing its conserved last phenylalanine or tryptophan, likely due to a read error. The chain couples TRBV30 to TRBJ2-1; 8 bases map to TRBD1. Looked up from germline, CDR1 is GTSNPN and CDR2 is SVGIG (reference sequence). V lost 2 bases and J lost 1; bases outside the gene matches: 1. CDR3 length: 14 amino acids. CDR3 sequence: CAWSQGASYNEQFV. For the CDR3, the DNA is TGTGCCTGGAGTCAGGGGGCGTCCTACAATGAGCAGTTCGTC.

At least ten counts were recorded for this clonotype. The chain combines TRBV7-3 with TRBJ2-6, with D perhaps matching TRBD2 (6 bases). Trimming cost V 4 bases and J 3 bases, with 10 bases left between them. The CDR3 is 15 residues long. From germline, CDR1 is SGHTA and CDR2 FQGTGA. DNA of the CDR3: TGTGCCAGCAGCTCAGGCGGGGTTGGGGCCAACGTCCTGACTTTC. Protein: CASSSGGVGANVLTF.

The table lists this clonotype with many counts. CDR3 amino acids: CASSYQATANQPQHF. In nucleotides, the CDR3 is TGTGCCAGCAGTTACCAGGCGACAGCTAATCAGCCCCAGCATTTT. The rearrangement joins TRBV6-1 to TRBJ1-5; the D gene is possibly TRBD1 (5 bases). The CDR3 sequence is 15 residues long. The germline gives CDR1 MNHNS, CDR2 SASEGT. Trimming pared 5 bases from V and 4 bases from J, leaving 15 bases between.

The sample holds many counts of this clonotype. The V and J genes are TRBV7-9 and TRBJ2-7, with 7 nucleotides matching TRBD1. Germline V CDR1 and CDR2: SEHNR, FQNEAQ (reference sequence). This CDR3 is built from 14 residues. J was trimmed by 7 bases and V by 6 bases; bases with no gene match: 12. CDR3 DNA sequence: TGTGCCAGCAGAGGAGACAGGGCTACGCTTGAGCAGTACTTC. Encoded protein: CASRGDRATLEQYF.

The chain joins TRBV28 to TRBJ1-2, with D maybe TRBD1 (5 bases). Trimming left V 8 bases short and J 4 bases short, with 11 bases between. CDR1 is MDHEN, CDR2 SYDVKM, per germline. CDR3 length equals 12 residues. This CDR3 is CASLGGGYGYTF. For the CDR3, the DNA is TGTGCCAGCTTGGGGGGTGGCTATGGCTACACCTTC.

The V call is TRBV6-2 or TRBV6-3, the J call TRBJ2-3; D may be TRBD1 or TRBD2 (5 bases each). Germline V gives CDR1 MNHEY, CDR2 SVGEGT. This CDR3 spans 14 amino acids. The ends were cut back, 5 bases at V and 6 bases at J, with 15 bases in the middle. The CDR3 loop is CASSRTPPGDTQYF. In DNA form, the CDR3 reads TGTGCCAGCAGTAGGACACCCCCGGGGGATACGCAGTATTTT.

CDR3 coding DNA: TGCAGTGCTAGGGGGCTAGCGGGAGGGGGGAGCACAGATACGCAGTATTTT. Translated: CSARGLAGGGSTDTQYF. This chain links TRBV20-1 with TRBJ2-3, with TRBD2 matching 12 bases. The V gene's germline CDR1 is DFQATT and CDR2 SNEGSKA (reference sequence). J was trimmed by 0 bases and V by 3 bases; bases with no gene match: 7. The CDR3 covers 17 residues.